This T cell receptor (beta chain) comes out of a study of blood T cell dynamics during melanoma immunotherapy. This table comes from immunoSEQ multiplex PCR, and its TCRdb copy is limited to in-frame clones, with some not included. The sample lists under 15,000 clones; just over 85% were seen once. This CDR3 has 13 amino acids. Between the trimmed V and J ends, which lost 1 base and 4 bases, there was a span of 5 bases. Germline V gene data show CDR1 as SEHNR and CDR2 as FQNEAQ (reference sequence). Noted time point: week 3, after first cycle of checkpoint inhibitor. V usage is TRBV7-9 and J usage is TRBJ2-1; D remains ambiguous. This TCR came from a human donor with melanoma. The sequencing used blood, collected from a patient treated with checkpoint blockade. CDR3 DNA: TGTGCCAGCAGCTTAGACTATTACAATGAGCAGTTCTTC. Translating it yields CASSLDYYNEQFF. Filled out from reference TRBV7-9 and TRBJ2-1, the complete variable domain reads DTGVSQNPRHKITKRGQNVTFRCDPISEHNRLYWYRQTLGQGPEFLTYFQNEAQLEKSRLLSDRFSAERPKGSFSTLEIQRTEQGDSAMYLCASSLDYYNEQFFGPGTRLTVL.